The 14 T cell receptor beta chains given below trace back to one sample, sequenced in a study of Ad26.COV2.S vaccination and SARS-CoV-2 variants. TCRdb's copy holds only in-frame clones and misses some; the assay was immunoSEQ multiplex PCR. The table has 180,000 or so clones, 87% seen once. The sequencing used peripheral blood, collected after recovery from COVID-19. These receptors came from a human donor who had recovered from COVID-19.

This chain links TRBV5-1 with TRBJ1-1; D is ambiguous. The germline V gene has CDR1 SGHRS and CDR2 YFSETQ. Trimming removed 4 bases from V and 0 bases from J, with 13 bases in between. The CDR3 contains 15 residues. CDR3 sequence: CASSPSLGMNTEAFF. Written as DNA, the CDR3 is TGCGCCAGCAGCCCTAGTTTGGGGATGAACACTGAAGCTTTCTTT.

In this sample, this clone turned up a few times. CDR3 loop: CASSPPRKGRFQPQHF. The CDR3 DNA reads as TGTGCCAGCAGTCCCCCCCGGAAGGGCCGCTTTCAGCCCCAGCATTTT. The chain carries TRBV28 and TRBJ1-5, with no clear D. The germline V and J ends were trimmed by 5 bases and 6 bases, with 20 bases remaining between them. The CDR3 contains 16 residues. CDR1 is MDHEN and CDR2 is SYDVKM in the germline V gene.

The CDR3 reads CASMAGTGITIDGYTF. For the CDR3, the DNA is TGTGCCAGTATGGCCGGGACAGGGATTACAATCGATGGCTACACCTTC. The chain joins TRBV19 to TRBJ1-2, with TRBD1 matching over 9 bases. The CDR3 extends over 16 amino acids. Germline assignment: CDR1 LNHDA and CDR2 SQIVND (reference sequence). V shed 7 bases, J shed 6 bases, and the junction held 15 bases outside the gene matches.

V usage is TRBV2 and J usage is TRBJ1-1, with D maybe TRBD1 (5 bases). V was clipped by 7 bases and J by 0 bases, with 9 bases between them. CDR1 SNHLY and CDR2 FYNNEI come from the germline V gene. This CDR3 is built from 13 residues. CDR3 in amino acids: CASNRQMNTEAFF. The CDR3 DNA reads TGTGCCAGCAACAGACAGATGAACACTGAAGCTTTCTTT.

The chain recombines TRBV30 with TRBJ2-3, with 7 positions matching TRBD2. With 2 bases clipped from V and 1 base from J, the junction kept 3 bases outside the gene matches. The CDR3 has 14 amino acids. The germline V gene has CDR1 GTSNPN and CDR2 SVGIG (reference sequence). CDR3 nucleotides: TGTGCCTGGAGTCGAGCGGGACGCACAGATACGCAGTATTTT. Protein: CAWSRAGRTDTQYF.

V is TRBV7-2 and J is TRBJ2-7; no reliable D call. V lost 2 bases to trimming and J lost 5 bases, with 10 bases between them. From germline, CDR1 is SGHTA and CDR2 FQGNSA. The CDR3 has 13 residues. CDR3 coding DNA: TGTGCCAGCAGCTTACGTGGGATCCACGAGCAGTACTTC. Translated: CASSLRGIHEQYF.

The CDR3: CASSHSTEETQYF. The CDR3 DNA is TGCGCCAGCAGCCATTCAACGGAAGAGACCCAGTACTTC. The chain links TRBV4-1 to TRBJ2-5, with D unresolved. This CDR3 region has 13 residues. Looked up from germline, CDR1 is MGHRA and CDR2 is YSYEKL. V was clipped by 3 bases and J by 3 bases, with 8 bases between them.

The CDR3 DNA reads TGTGCCAGCAGCGTGACAGCTTACAATGAGCAGTTCTTC. Translation: CASSVTAYNEQFF. J is TRBJ2-1 and V is TRBV12-3 or TRBV12-4, with D maybe TRBD1 (5 bases). The V end was cut by 6 bases, the J end by 4 bases, with 10 bases between. This CDR3 has 13 amino acids.

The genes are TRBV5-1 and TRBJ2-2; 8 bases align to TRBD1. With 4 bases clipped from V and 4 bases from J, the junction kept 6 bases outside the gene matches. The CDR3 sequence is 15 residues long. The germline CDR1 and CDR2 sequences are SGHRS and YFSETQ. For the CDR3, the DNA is TGCGCCAGCAGCGCAGGACAGGGCGGCACCGGGGAGCTGTTTTTT. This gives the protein CASSAGQGGTGELFF.

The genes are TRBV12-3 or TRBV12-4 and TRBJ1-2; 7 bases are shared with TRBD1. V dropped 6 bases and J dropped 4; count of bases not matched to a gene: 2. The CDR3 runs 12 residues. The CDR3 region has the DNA TGTGCCAGCAGGGGACAGTCCTATGGCTACACCTTC. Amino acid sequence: CASRGQSYGYTF.

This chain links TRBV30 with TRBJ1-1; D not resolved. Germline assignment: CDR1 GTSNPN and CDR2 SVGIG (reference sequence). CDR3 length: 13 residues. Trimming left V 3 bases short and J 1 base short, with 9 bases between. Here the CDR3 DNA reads TGTGCCTGGAGCTCCCGGGCGAACACTGAAGCTTTCTTT. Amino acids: CAWSSRANTEAFF.

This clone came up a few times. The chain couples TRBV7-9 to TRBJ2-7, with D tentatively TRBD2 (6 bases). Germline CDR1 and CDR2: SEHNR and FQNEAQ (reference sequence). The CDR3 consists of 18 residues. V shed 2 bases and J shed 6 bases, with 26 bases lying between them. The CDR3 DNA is TGTGCCAGCAGCTTACACCGGGACTCCCGAGGTAAAAGGAGCGAGCAGTACTTC. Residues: CASSLHRDSRGKRSEQYF.

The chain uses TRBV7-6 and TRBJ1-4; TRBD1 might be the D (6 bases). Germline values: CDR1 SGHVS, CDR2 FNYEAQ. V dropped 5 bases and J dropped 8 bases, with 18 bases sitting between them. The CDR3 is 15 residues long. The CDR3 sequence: CASSAPGQRREKLFF. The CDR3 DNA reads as TGTGCCAGCAGCGCGCCGGGACAAAGGAGAGAAAAACTGTTTTTT.

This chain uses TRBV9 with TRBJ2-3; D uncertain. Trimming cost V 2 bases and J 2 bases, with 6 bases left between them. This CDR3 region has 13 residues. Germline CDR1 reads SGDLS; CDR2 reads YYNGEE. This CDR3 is CASSVDFTDTQYF. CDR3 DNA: TGTGCCAGCAGCGTGGATTTCACAGATACGCAGTATTTT. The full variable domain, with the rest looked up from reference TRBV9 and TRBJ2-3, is DSGVTQTPKHLITATGQRVTLRCSPRSGDLSVYWYQQSLDQGLQFLIQYYNGEERAKGNILERFSAQQFPDLHSELNLSSLELGDSALYFCASSVDFTDTQYFGPGTRLTVL.